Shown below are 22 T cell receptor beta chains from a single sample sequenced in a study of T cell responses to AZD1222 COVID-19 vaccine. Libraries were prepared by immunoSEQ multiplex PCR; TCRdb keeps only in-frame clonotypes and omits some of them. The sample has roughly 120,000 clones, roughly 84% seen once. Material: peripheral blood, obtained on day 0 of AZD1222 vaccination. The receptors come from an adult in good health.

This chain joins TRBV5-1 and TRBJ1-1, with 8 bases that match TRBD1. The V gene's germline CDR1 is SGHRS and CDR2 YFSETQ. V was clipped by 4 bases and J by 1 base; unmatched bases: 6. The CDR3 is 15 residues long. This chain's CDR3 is CASSIRTGSNTEAFF. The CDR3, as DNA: TGCGCCAGCAGCATCAGGACAGGGTCGAACACTGAAGCTTTCTTT. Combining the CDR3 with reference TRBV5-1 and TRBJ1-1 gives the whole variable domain KAGVTQTPRYLIKTRGQQVTLSCSPISGHRSVSWYQQTPGQGLQFLFEYFSETQRNKGNFPGRFSGRQFSNSRSEMNVSTLELGDSALYLCASSIRTGSNTEAFFGQGTRLTVV.

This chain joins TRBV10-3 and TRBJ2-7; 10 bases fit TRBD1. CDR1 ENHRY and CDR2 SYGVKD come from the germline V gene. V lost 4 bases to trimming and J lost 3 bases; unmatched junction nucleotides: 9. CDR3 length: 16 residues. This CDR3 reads CAISAGTGEGFYEQYF. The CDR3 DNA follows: TGTGCCATCAGTGCAGGGACAGGGGAGGGCTTCTACGAGCAGTACTTC.

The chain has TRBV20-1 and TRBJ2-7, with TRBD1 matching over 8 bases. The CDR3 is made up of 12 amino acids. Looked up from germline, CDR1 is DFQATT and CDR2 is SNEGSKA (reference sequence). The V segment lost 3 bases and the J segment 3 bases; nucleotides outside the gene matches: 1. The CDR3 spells CSASGQGYEQYF. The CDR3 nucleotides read TGCAGTGCTAGTGGACAGGGCTACGAGCAGTACTTC.

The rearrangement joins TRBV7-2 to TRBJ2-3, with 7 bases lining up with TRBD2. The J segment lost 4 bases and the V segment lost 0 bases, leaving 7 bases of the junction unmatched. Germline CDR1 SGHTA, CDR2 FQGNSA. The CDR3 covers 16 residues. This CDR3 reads CASSLAGGVSADTQYF. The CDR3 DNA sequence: TGTGCCAGCAGCTTAGCGGGGGGGGTATCGGCAGATACGCAGTATTTT.

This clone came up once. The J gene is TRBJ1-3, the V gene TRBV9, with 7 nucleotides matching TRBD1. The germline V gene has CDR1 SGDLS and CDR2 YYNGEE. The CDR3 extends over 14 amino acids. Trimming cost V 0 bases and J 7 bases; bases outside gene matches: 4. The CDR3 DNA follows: TGTGCCAGCAGCGTAGCAGGGGGTCACAACACCATATATTTT. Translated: CASSVAGGHNTIYF.

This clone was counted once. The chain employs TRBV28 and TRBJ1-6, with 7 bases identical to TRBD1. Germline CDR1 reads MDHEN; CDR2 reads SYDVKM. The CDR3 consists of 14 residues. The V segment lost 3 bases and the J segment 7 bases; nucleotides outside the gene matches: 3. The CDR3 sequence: CASSLGQPNSPLHF. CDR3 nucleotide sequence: TGTGCCAGCAGTTTGGGACAGCCGAATTCACCCCTCCACTTT.

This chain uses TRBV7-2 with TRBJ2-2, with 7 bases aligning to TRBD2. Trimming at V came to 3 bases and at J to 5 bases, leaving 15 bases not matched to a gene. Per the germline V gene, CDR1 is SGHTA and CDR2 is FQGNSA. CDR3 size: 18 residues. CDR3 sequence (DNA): TGTGCCAGCAGCTTTGGTTCCCTCGCTTGGCGGGAGACCGGGGAGCTGTTTTTT. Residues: CASSFGSLAWRETGELFF. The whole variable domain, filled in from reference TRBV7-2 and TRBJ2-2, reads GAGVSQSPSNKVTEKGKDVELRCDPISGHTALYWYRQSLGQGLEFLIYFQGNSAPDKSGLPSDRFSAERTGGSVSTLTIQRTQQEDSAVYLCASSFGSLAWRETGELFFGEGSRLTVL.

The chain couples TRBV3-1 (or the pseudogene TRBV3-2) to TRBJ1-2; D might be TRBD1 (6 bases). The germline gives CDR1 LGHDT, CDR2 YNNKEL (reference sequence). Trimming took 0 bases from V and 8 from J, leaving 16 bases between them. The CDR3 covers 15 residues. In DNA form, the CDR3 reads TGTGCCAGCAGCCAAGACCTGGAGCAGGGGACAGGCTACACCTTC. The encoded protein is CASSQDLEQGTGYTF.

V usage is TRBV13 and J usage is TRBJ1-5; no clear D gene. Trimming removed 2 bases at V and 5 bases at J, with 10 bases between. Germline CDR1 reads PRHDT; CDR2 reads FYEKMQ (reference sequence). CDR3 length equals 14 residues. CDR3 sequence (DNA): TGTGCCAGCAGCTTAAGAGGGAAGTATCAGCCCCAGCATTTT. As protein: CASSLRGKYQPQHF.

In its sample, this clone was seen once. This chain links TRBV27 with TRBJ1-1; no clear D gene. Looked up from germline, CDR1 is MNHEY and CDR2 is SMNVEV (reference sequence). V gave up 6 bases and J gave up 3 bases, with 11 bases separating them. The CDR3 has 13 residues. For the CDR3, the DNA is TGTGCCAGCAGGCTAAATGGGGACACTGAAGCTTTCTTT. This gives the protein CASRLNGDTEAFF.

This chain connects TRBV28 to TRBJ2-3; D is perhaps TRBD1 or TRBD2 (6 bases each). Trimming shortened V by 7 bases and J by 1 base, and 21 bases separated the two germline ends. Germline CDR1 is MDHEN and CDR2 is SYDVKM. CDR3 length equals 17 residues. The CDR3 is CASIALARRGGTDTQYF. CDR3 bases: TGTGCCAGCATCGCCCTGGCCCGGAGGGGGGGCACAGATACGCAGTATTTT.

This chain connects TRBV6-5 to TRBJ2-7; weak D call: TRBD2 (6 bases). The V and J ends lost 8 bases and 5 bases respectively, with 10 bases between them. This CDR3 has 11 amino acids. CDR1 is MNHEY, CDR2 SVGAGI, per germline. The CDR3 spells CASQGGHEQYF. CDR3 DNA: TGTGCCAGCCAGGGAGGACACGAGCAGTACTTC.

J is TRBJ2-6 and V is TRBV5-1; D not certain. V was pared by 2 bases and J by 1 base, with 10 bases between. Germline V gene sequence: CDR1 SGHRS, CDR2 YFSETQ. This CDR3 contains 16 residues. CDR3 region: CASSLTADSGANVLTF. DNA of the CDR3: TGCGCCAGCAGCTTAACGGCAGATTCTGGGGCCAACGTCCTGACTTTC.

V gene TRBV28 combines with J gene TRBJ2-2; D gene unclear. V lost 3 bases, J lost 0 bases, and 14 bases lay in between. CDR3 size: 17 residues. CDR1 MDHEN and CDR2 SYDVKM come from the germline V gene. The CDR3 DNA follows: TGTGCCAGCAGTTTGAACGTCTATACGGCGAACACCGGGGAGCTGTTTTTT. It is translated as CASSLNVYTANTGELFF.

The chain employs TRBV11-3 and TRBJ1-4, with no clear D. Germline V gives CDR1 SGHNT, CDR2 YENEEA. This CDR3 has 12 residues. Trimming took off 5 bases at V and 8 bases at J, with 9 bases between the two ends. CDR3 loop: CASSRGIEKLFF. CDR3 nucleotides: TGTGCCAGCAGCCGCGGGATCGAAAAACTGTTTTTT.

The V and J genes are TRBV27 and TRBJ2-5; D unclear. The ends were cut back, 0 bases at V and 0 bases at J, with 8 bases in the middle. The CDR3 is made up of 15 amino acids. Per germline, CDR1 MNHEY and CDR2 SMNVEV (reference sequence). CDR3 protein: CASSLSGPHQETQYF. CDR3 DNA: TGTGCCAGCAGTTTATCTGGACCTCACCAAGAGACCCAGTACTTC.

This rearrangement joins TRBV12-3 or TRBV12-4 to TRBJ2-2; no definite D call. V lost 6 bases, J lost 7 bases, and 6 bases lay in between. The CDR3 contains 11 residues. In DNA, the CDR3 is TGTGCCAGCAGCAACCACGGGGAGCTGTTTTTT. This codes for CASSNHGELFF.

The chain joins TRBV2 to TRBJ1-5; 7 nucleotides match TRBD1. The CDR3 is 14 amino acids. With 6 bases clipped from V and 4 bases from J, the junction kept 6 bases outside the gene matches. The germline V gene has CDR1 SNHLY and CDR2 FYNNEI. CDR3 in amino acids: CASSDQGGNQPQHF. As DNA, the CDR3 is TGTGCCAGCAGCGATCAGGGGGGGAATCAGCCCCAGCATTTT.

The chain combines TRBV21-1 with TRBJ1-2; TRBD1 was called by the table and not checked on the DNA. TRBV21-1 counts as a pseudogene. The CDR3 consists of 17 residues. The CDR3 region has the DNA TGTGCCAGCAGCAAAGCGCCCAGGGGGCGACACGGCTATGGCTACACCTTC. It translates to CASSKAPRGRHGYGYTF.

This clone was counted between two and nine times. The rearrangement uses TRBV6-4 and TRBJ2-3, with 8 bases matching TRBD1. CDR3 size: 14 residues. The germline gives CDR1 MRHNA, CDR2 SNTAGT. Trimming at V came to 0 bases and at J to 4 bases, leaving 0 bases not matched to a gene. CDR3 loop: CASSDSQGADTQYF. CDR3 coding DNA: TGTGCCAGCAGTGACTCACAGGGGGCAGATACGCAGTATTTT.

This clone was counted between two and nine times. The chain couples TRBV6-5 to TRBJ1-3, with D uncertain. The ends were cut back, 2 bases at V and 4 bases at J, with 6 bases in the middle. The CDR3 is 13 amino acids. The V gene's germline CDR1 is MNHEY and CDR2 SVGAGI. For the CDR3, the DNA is TGTGCCAGCAGTTACCAGTCCGGAAACACCATATATTTT. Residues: CASSYQSGNTIYF.

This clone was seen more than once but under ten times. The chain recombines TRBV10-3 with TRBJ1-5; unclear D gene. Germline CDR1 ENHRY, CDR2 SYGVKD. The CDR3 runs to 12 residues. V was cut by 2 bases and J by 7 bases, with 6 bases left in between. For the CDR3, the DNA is TGTGCCATCAGTGAGGGTATACAGCCCCAGCATTTT. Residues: CAISEGIQPQHF.